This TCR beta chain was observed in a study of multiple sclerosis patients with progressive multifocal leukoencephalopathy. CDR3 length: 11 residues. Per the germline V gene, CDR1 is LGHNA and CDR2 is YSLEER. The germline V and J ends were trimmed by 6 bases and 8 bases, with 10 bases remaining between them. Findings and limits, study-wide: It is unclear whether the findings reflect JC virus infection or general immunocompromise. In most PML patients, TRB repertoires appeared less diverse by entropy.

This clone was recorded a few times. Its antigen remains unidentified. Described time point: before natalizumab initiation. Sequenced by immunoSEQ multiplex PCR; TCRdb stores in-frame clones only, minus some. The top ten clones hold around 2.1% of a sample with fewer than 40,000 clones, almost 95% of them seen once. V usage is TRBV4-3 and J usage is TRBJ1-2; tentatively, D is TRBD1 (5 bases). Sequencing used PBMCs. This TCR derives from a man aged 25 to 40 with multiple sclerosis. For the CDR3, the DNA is TGCGCCAGCAGTCTAGGGACGGGCTACACCTTC. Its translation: CASSLGTGYTF.